These T cell receptor beta chains were read from a single sample in a study of PD-1 blockade in mismatch repair-deficient tumors. Assay used: immunoSEQ multiplex PCR; TCRdb lists only in-frame clones, some missing. The sample comprises more than 85,000 clones, about 79% of which are singletons, and approximately 6.5% rests with the top ten. The sequencing here drew on peripheral blood, taken 36 weeks after starting pembrolizumab. These receptors all come from an adult with mismatch repair-deficient cancer. The CDR3 runs from the conserved cysteine through the conserved F or W.

CDR3 protein	V gene
CASSLSIRGTGGETQYF	TRBV11-2
CASSSGGHLSYEQYF	TRBV5-1
CASSNPLAGTYEQYF	TRBV6-5
CATSRDGETDTQYF	TRBV15
CASSIGTGRTGELFF	TRBV19
CASSSASGGNTGELFF	TRBV27
CASSYVTGGAGELFF	TRBV6-5
CASSLSKNTEAFF	TRBV27
CSAEGLAEYNEQFF	TRBV29-1
CASTYTPGSNIQYF	TRBV5-1
CASSLRLAEITDTQYF	TRBV7-9
CASSQGVGTSYNEQFF	TRBV4-2
CASSLDGGTGNTEAFF	TRBV7-9
CASSSPAGEQYF	TRBV6-5
CASSQDFAAGGNEQFF	TRBV4-3
CASSFGGRSNTGELFF	TRBV7-9
CASSSPARNEQFF	TRBV28
CASSLDSYNEQFF	TRBV7-7
CASSPGEFQETQYF	TRBV7-9
CASSKGGIAKNIQYF	TRBV19